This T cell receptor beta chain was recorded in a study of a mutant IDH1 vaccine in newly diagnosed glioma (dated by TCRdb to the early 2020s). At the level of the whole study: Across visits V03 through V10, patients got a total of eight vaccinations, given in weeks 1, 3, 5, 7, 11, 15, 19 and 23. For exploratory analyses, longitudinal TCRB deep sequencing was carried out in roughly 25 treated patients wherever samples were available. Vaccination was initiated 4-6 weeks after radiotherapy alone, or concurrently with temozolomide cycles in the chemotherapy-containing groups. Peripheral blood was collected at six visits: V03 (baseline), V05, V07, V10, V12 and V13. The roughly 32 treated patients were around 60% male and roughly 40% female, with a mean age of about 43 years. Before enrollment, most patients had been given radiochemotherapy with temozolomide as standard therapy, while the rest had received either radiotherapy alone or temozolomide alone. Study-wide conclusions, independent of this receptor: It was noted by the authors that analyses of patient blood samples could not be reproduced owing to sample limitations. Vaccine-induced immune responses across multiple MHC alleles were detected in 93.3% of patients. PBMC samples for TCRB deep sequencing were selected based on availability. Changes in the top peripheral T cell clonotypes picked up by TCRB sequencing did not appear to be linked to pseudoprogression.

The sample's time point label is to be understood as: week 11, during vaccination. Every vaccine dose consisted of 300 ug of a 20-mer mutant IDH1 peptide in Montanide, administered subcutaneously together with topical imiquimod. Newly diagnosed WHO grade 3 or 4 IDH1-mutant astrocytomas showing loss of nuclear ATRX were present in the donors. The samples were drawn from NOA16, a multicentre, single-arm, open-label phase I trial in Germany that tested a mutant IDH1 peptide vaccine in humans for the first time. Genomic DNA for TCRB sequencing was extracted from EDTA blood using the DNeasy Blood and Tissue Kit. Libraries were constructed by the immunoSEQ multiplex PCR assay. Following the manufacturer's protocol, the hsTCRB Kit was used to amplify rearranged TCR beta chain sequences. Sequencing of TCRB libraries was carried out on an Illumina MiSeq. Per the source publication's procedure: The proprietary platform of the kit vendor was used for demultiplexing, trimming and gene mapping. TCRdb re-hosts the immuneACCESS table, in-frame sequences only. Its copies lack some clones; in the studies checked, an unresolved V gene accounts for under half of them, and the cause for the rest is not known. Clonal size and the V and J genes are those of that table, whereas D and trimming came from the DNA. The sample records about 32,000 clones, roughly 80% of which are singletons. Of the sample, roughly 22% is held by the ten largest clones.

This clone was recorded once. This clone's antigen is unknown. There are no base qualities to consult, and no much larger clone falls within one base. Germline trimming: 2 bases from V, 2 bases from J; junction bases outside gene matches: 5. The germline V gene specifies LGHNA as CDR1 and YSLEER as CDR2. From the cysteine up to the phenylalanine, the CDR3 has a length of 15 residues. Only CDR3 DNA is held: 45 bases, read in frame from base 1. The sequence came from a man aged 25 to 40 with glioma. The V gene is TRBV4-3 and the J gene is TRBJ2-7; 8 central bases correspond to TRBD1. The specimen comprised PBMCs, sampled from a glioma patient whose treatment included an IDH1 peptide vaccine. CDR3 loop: CASSQQGQGTYEQYF. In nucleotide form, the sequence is TGCGCCAGCAGCCAACAAGGACAGGGAACCTACGAGCAGTACTTC.